Shown below are 7 T cell receptor beta chains from a single sample sequenced in a study of CD8 T cells in Susac syndrome. RNA totalling about 0.45 to 1 ug underwent reverse transcription with random hexamers. MiXCR, applied by TCRdb to the immunoSEQ multiplex PCR reads, yields one record per CDR3 protein. The sample yields roughly 150,000 distinct CDR3 sequences, 95% seen once. The source material was CD8+ T cells from PBMCs. The source is a human donor with Susac syndrome.

The V gene is TRBV27, the J gene TRBJ2-7; D is unclear. Trimming stripped 2 bases from V and 2 bases from J, with 7 bases between. CDR1 MNHEY and CDR2 SMNVEV come from the germline V gene (reference sequence). The CDR3 covers 13 residues. In DNA, the CDR3 is TGTGCCAGCAGTTTAAAAAGGCCCTACGAGCAGTACTTC. Its protein is CASSLKRPYEQYF.

The genes are TRBV28 and TRBJ2-3; unclear D gene. Trimming left V 0 bases short and J 6 bases short, with 16 bases between. Germline CDR1 reads MDHEN; CDR2 reads SYDVKM. This CDR3 region has 16 residues. The CDR3, as DNA: TGTGCCAGCAGTTTATGGGAGACTGCGGCTGGCGATACGCAGTATTTT. Amino acids: CASSLWETAAGDTQYF. Drawing the rest from reference TRBV28 and TRBJ2-3, the complete variable domain is DVKVTQSSRYLVKRTGEKVFLECVQDMDHENMFWYRQDPGLGLRLIYFSYDVKMKEKGDIPEGYSVSREKKERFSLILESASTNQTSMYLCASSLWETAAGDTQYFGPGTRLTVL.

V usage is TRBV13 and J usage is TRBJ2-1; TRBD2 matches 7 bases. Germline V gene sequence: CDR1 PRHDT, CDR2 FYEKMQ (reference sequence). V shed 0 bases, J shed 10 bases, and the junction held 3 bases outside the gene matches. The CDR3 is 13 residues long. The CDR3 protein is CASSLGGTTEQFF. Here the CDR3 DNA reads TGTGCCAGCAGCTTAGGTGGGACTACGGAGCAGTTCTTC.

The genes are TRBV21-1 and TRBJ2-4; TRBD2 was called by the table and not checked on the DNA. TRBV21-1 is listed as a pseudogene. The CDR3 sequence is 15 residues long. CDR3 nucleotides: TGTGCCAGCAGCAAAGTTACTAGCGGGAGAAACATTCAGTACTTC. The encoded protein is CASSKVTSGRNIQYF.

CDR3 sequence reads: CASGPGTSGIYF. CDR3 bases: TGTGCCAGCGGTCCCGGGACGAGTGGCATATATTTT. V usage is TRBV12-3 or TRBV12-4 and J usage is TRBJ1-3; D possibly corresponds to TRBD1 (5 bases). V was cut by 8 bases and J by 12 bases, with 17 bases left in between. This CDR3 comprises 12 residues.

V gene TRBV28 combines with J gene TRBJ2-5; 10 bases are a match to TRBD1. Trimming took 2 bases from V and 5 from J; bases not matched to a gene: 11. Germline V lookup: CDR1 MDHEN, CDR2 SYDVKM. This CDR3 is built from 17 residues. The CDR3, as DNA: TGTGCCAGCAGTTTACCAACCTCCGGGACAGGGGTTGAGACCCAGTACTTC. Amino acid sequence: CASSLPTSGTGVETQYF.

In this sample, this clonotype turned up once. Sequence at one end of the junction differs from germline and may be a read error. The chain recombines TRBV7-7 with TRBJ1-1, with D unclear. The CDR3 runs to 13 residues. Looked up from germline, CDR1 is SSHAT and CDR2 is FNYEAQ (reference sequence). In DNA form, the CDR3 reads TGTGCTAGCAGCCGTTCAGACAACACTGAAGCTTTCTTT. Its translation: CASSRSDNTEAFF.